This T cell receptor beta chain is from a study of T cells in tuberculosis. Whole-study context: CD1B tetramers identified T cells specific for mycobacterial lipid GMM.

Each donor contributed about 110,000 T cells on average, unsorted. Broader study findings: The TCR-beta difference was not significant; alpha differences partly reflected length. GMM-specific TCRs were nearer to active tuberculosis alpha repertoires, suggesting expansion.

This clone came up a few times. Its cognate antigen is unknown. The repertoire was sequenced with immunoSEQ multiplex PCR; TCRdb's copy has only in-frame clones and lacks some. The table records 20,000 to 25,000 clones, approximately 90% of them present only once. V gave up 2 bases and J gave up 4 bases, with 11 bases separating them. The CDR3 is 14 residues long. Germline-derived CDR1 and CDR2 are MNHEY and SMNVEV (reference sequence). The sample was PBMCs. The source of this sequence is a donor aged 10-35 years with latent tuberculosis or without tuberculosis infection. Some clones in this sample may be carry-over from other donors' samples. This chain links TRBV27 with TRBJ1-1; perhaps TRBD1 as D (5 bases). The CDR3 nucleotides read TGTGCCAGCAGTTTAGGACACACCATCACTGAAGCTTTCTTT. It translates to CASSLGHTITEAFF.